The 21 T cell receptor beta chains presented below share a single source sample, sequenced in a study of identical twins (dated by TCRdb to 2016 to 2017). Receptors were amplified or captured by 5' RACE. The sample was run on an Illumina HiSeq 2000. TCRdb handled the public reads itself, with Q25 trimming in fastp and clone calling in MiXCR, and kept productive beta chains. Each entry is one CDR3 protein sequence, shown with its most common DNA and genes. For this sample the table gives 1.5 million to 2 million distinct CDR3 sequences, of which under 35% were detected only once. Together, the top ten hold 0.27% of the sample. The sequencing sample was made of cord blood. These receptors all stem from a newborn girl in good health.

A few counts support this clonotype. This chain connects TRBV4-2 to TRBJ2-1; the match to TRBD2 covers 10 bases. V shed 1 base and J 2 bases; nucleotides not matched to a gene: 2. Germline values: CDR1 LGHNA, CDR2 YNFKEQ. The CDR3 totals 16 residues. In nucleotides, the CDR3 is TGTGCCAGCAGCCAAGTGAGCGGGAGGGCCTACAATGAGCAGTTCTTC. Its protein is CASSQVSGRAYNEQFF.

The chain employs TRBV11-1 and TRBJ1-2; D uncertain. This CDR3 spans 15 amino acids. Germline V gene data show CDR1 as SGHAT and CDR2 as FQDESV (reference sequence). The germline V and J ends were trimmed by 2 bases and 1 base, with 11 bases remaining between them. As DNA, the CDR3 is TGTGCCAGCAGCTTATCCCCGGAGGATAACTATGGCTACACCTTC. This codes for CASSLSPEDNYGYTF.

The chain joins TRBV20-1 to TRBJ2-5, with D possibly TRBD2 on 5 matching bases. The better agreement between TRBJ2-7 and the DNA end casts doubt on the J call. Germline assignment: CDR1 DFQATT and CDR2 SNEGSKA (reference sequence). The CDR3 spans 14 residues. The CDR3 nucleotides read TGCAGTGCTAGAGATAGGCGGGTGCCATACGAGCAGTACTTC. Translation: CSARDRRVPYEQYF.

This clonotype was seen a handful of times. V is TRBV20-1 and J is TRBJ1-2; D is perhaps TRBD1 (6 bases). The CDR3 extends over 13 amino acids. V was trimmed by 5 bases and J by 2 bases, leaving 12 bases between them. Germline CDR1 DFQATT, CDR2 SNEGSKA (reference sequence). The CDR3 here is CSAPRGGNYGYTF. CDR3 in DNA: TGCAGTGCTCCCCGCGGGGGCAACTATGGCTACACCTTC.

This clonotype appeared a few times. J is TRBJ2-7 and V is TRBV20-1; 9 bases fit TRBD2. V gave up 0 bases and J gave up 7 bases; unmatched junction bases: 10. This CDR3 has 15 residues. From germline, CDR1 is DFQATT and CDR2 SNEGSKA (reference sequence). CDR3: CSARDQGGGAHEQYF. In DNA, the CDR3 is TGCAGTGCTAGAGATCAGGGCGGGGGGGCCCATGAGCAGTACTTC.

This chain links TRBV6-6 with TRBJ2-3; 13 bases map to TRBD2. The junction had 7 bases not matched to a gene; V was cut back by 6 bases and J by 4 bases. The CDR3 contains 16 residues. Per germline, CDR1 MNHNY and CDR2 SVGAGI (reference sequence). Written as DNA, the CDR3 is TGTGCCAGCAGCCGCCCCACTAGCGGGGGGGCAGATACGCAGTATTTT. It specifies CASSRPTSGGADTQYF.

Only a few counts were recorded for this clonotype. The chain carries TRBV7-9 and TRBJ2-3; a possible D gene is TRBD2 (5 bases). CDR1 is SEHNR and CDR2 is FQNEAQ in the germline V gene (reference sequence). V was clipped by 8 bases and J by 3 bases, with 15 bases between them. The CDR3 is 14 residues long. The CDR3 spells CASPQLEGTDTQYF. CDR3 in DNA: TGTGCCAGCCCACAACTCGAGGGAACAGATACGCAGTATTTT.

This clonotype was observed at least ten times. The chain recombines TRBV5-1 with TRBJ2-4; D may be TRBD1 (6 bases). CDR3 length equals 14 residues. Germline CDR1 and CDR2: SGHRS and YFSETQ. V lost 4 bases and J 8 bases, leaving 16 bases between the germline ends. This CDR3 reads CASSKLTGTHIQYF. The CDR3 DNA is TGCGCCAGCAGCAAACTCACAGGGACCCACATTCAGTACTTC.

DNA of the CDR3: TGTGCCAGTAAGGGCGGTGGGAGGAATGAGCAGTTCTTC. Its protein is CASKGGGRNEQFF. The chain combines TRBV19 with TRBJ2-1, with D tentatively TRBD2 (6 bases). CDR3 length: 13 amino acids. CDR1 LNHDA and CDR2 SQIVND come from the germline V gene (reference sequence). V gave up 7 bases and J gave up 7 bases, with 14 bases separating them.

The chain employs TRBV5-4 and TRBJ1-6; D unresolved. The CDR3 has 16 residues. The germline V gene has CDR1 SGHNT and CDR2 YYREEE (reference sequence). V was clipped by 0 bases and J by 0 bases, with 7 bases between them. The CDR3 spells CASSLEQRSYNSPLHF. As DNA, the CDR3 is TGTGCCAGCAGCTTGGAGCAGCGCTCCTATAATTCACCCCTCCACTTT.

This chain uses TRBV28 with TRBJ1-2; 9 bases line up with TRBD1. The germline V gene encodes CDR1 MDHEN and CDR2 SYDVKM. V shed 5 bases, J shed 10 bases, and the junction held 5 bases outside the gene matches. The CDR3 length is 12 residues. As DNA, the CDR3 is TGTGCCAGCAGTGTTACAGGGGGCCTCTACACCTTC. Translation gives CASSVTGGLYTF.

This clonotype was counted only a few times. V usage is TRBV6-5 and J usage is TRBJ1-5; 7 bases fit TRBD1. CDR1 MNHEY and CDR2 SVGAGI come from the germline V gene. After removal of 2 bases from V and 3 bases from J, the junction contained 4 bases not matched to a gene. CDR3 length: 15 residues. CDR3 nucleotides: TGTGCCAGCAGTTACAAACAGGGGCCCAATCAGCCCCAGCATTTT. This sequence encodes CASSYKQGPNQPQHF.

This clonotype was seen many times. This rearrangement joins TRBV4-2 to TRBJ2-5; D uncertain. Germline CDR1 reads LGHNA; CDR2 reads YNFKEQ. The CDR3 contains 14 residues. V shed 0 bases and J shed 2 bases, with 7 bases lying between them. Here the CDR3 DNA reads TGTGCCAGCAGCCAAGATGGCAGACAAGAGACCCAGTACTTC. This codes for CASSQDGRQETQYF.

The chain carries TRBV12-3 or TRBV12-4 and TRBJ2-1; maybe TRBD2 (6 bases). V was pared by 3 bases and J by 9 bases, with 12 bases between. CDR3 length: 13 amino acids. The chain's CDR3 is CASSFGGVGEQFF. The CDR3 bases are TGTGCCAGCAGTTTCGGAGGGGTGGGTGAGCAGTTCTTC.

The chain is built from TRBV25-1 and TRBJ1-2, with a possible D match to TRBD1 (5 bases). Germline lookup yields CDR1 MGHDK and CDR2 SYGVNS. This CDR3 has 13 residues. The germline V and J ends were trimmed by 3 bases and 8 bases, with 13 bases remaining between them. The CDR3 loop is CASSEGDLSGYTF. In nucleotides, the CDR3 is TGTGCCAGCAGTGAGGGGGACCTATCCGGCTACACCTTC.

DNA for the CDR3: TGTGCCATCAGCCTCACAGGGGCCACTGAAGCTTTCTTT. Its translation: CAISLTGATEAFF. The chain combines TRBV10-3 with TRBJ1-1; TRBD1 agrees at 7 bases. V trimming: 6 bases; J trimming: 4 bases; junction bases outside the gene matches: 5. CDR3 size: 13 residues. From germline, CDR1 is ENHRY and CDR2 SYGVKD.

A remark on this clonotype: Germline and junction disagree at one end, which may indicate a read error. The chain recombines TRBV5-1 with TRBJ2-1; D is unclear. Germline loops: CDR1 SGHRS, CDR2 YFSETQ. The CDR3 loop spans 15 amino acids. CDR3 nucleotide sequence: TGCGCCTGCAGCTTGGGCCTCAGCTCCTACAATGAGCAGTTCTTC. This encodes CACSLGLSSYNEQFF.

J is TRBJ2-7 and V is TRBV4-2; 7 bases map to TRBD1. The CDR3 is 14 amino acids. Germline V CDR1 and CDR2: LGHNA, YNFKEQ. V trimming: 3 bases; J trimming: 2 bases; junction bases outside the gene matches: 4. The CDR3 region has the DNA TGTGCCAGCAGCCATCCCGGACAGGCCTACGAGCAGTACTTC. This encodes CASSHPGQAYEQYF.

The chain joins TRBV20-1 to TRBJ1-6; D gene ambiguous. Trimming cost V 2 bases and J 8 bases, with 19 bases left between them. There are 16 residues in the CDR3. The germline V gene has CDR1 DFQATT and CDR2 SNEGSKA (reference sequence). The CDR3 is CSARNWGENAYSPLHF. CDR3 nucleotide sequence: TGCAGTGCTAGAAATTGGGGAGAGAACGCCTATTCACCCCTCCACTTT.

This clonotype has a count of ten or more. V gene TRBV29-1 combines with J gene TRBJ2-1; D is possibly TRBD1 or TRBD2 (6 bases each). The CDR3 is 12 amino acids. With 6 bases removed from V and 13 bases from J, the gap between germline ends came to 19 bases. Germline CDR1 is SQVTM and CDR2 is ANQGSEA. CDR3 protein: CSVRGSTSRQFF. The CDR3 DNA reads as TGCAGCGTGAGGGGGTCCACTAGCCGTCAGTTCTTC.

This clonotype was seen only a few times. J is TRBJ1-2 and V is TRBV2; D gene ambiguous. CDR1 and CDR2 from the germline V gene are SNHLY and FYNNEI. This CDR3 has 12 residues. V dropped 4 bases and J dropped 8 bases, with 11 bases sitting between them. The CDR3 sequence is CASSVARRGYTF. The DNA of the CDR3 is TGTGCCAGCAGTGTGGCGAGGAGGGGCTACACCTTC.